This paragraph covers one T cell receptor beta chain sequence. The sample comes from a study of control samples from healthy donors and cancer patients. Profiling relied on immunoSEQ multiplex PCR, and the TCRdb table lists in-frame clones only, not all of them. The sample shows 160,000 or so clones, roughly 95% of them seen only once. The receptor's source is a woman in her 30s in good health. Sequenced material: blood.

As DNA, the CDR3 is TGTGCCAGCAGCACCCTCACCCCTCCACAGGGACCTAATGAAAAACTGTTTTTT. It translates to CASSTLTPPQGPNEKLFF. This rearrangement joins TRBV21-1 to TRBJ1-4; the table calls TRBD1, which could not be checked here. TRBV21-1 is a pseudogene locus. The CDR3 has 18 amino acids.